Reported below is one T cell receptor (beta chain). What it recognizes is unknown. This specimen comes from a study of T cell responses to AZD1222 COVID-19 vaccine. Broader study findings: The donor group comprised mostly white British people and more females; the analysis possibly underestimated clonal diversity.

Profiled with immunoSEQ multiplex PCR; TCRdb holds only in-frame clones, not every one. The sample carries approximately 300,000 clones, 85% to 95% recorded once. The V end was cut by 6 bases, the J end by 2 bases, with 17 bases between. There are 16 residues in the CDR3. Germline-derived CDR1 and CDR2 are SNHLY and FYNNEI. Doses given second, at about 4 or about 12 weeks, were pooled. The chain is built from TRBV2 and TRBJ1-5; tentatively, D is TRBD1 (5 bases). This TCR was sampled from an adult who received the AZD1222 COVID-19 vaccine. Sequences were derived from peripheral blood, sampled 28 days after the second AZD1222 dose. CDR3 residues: CASSDVGGSRNQPQHF. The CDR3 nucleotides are TGTGCCAGCAGCGACGTGGGGGGGAGTCGCAATCAGCCCCAGCATTTT.